These T cell receptor beta chains were read from a single sample in a study of blood T cell repertoires in COVID-19. Assay: immunoSEQ multiplex PCR; the TCRdb copy retains only in-frame clones and omits some. The sample records about 320,000 clones, 65% to 90% being singletons. The specimen was PBMCs or T cells enriched from blood (not recorded which). Every receptor here comes from a woman between 18 and 30 years old who had recovered from COVID-19. The CDR3 runs from the conserved cysteine through the conserved F or W. D genes are given only for firm matches.

v_call	j_call	d_call	cdr3_aa
TRBV3-1/TRBV3-2	TRBJ2-5	-	CASSQDFGEETQYF
TRBV5-1	TRBJ2-7	TRBD2	CASSFGLAGGEQYF
TRBV9	TRBJ2-1	TRBD2	CASSGSLEGLAGTYNEQFF
TRBV2	TRBJ2-3	-	CASSERVRRGDTQYF
TRBV5-1	TRBJ2-1	TRBD2	CASRAGGRDEQFF
TRBV5-1	TRBJ2-7	-	CASSSATGSYEQYF
TRBV19	TRBJ2-1	TRBD2	CASTRLAGAQSEQFF
TRBV28	TRBJ2-7	-	CASSSTGVSYEQYF
TRBV6-1	TRBJ1-1	-	CASSDAVEAFF
TRBV7-9	TRBJ2-1	TRBD2	CASRWTSGGPSEQFF
TRBV30	TRBJ1-4	TRBD1	CAWEHGTGGEKLFF
TRBV11-2	TRBJ1-2	TRBD1	CASSAQGVGGQNGYTF
TRBV7-9	TRBJ2-3	TRBD1	CASSISGTGGPGTQYF
TRBV30	TRBJ1-2	-	CAWSKLQGAGGGYTF
TRBV3-1/TRBV3-2	TRBJ1-1	TRBD1	CASSPRGWNTEAFF
TRBV2	TRBJ1-2	-	CASSLSTESLNYGYTF
TRBV7-3	TRBJ1-1	TRBD1	CASSLLSGTGPDTEAFF
TRBV11-3	TRBJ1-2	-	CASHTGTILRGYTF
TRBV4-1	TRBJ1-5	-	CASSYEGGGPQHF
TRBV28	TRBJ1-4	TRBD1	CASSLTPGQGIEKLFF
TRBV19	TRBJ2-2	-	CASSPTGELFF
TRBV28	TRBJ1-2	-	CASLISQGGGGYTF
TRBV25-1	TRBJ1-2	-	CASSEEVYGYTF
TRBV18	TRBJ1-3	-	CASSPQTSTGFNTIYF
TRBV30	TRBJ2-1	-	CAWSVTTPDEQFF
TRBV7-2	TRBJ1-4	-	CASSLGQMGEKLFF
TRBV19	TRBJ1-6	-	CASSQVVDRSPLHF
TRBV12-5	TRBJ1-3	TRBD1	CASGLVLWGQGISGNTIYF
TRBV9	TRBJ1-2	-	CASSVDPLPEVNYGYTF
TRBV18	TRBJ2-1	TRBD2	CASSPLAGEYNEQFF
TRBV14	TRBJ2-1	TRBD2	CASSQGLAGFYNEQFF
TRBV4-1	TRBJ1-3	TRBD1	CASSQDPRQGANTIYF
TRBV30	TRBJ2-1	-	CAWSVSGLEQFF
TRBV5-1	TRBJ2-5	TRBD2	CASSGAGGQETQYF
TRBV4-1	TRBJ2-2	TRBD1	CASSQAPRVPGQVTGELFF
TRBV30	TRBJ2-7	-	CAWSVGGWEQYF
TRBV19	TRBJ1-1	-	CASSPRGGDTEAFF
TRBV9	TRBJ2-5	-	CASSAPQGPQETQYF
TRBV29-1	TRBJ2-2	-	CSVESTANTGELFF
TRBV11-3	TRBJ2-3	-	CASSLPSSDTQYF
TRBV6-5	TRBJ2-2	-	CASSDRKEPGELFF
TRBV9	TRBJ2-3	-	CASSVRNRRDTQYF
TRBV5-1	TRBJ2-3	TRBD2	CASSLGGSARADTQYF
TRBV30	TRBJ1-2	TRBD1	CAWKGTTGAIYGYTF
TRBV24-1	TRBJ2-1	TRBD2	CATSDVPLAGDYNEQFF
TRBV6-5	TRBJ2-7	TRBD1	CASSRQGSYEQYF
TRBV11-3	TRBJ1-1	-	CASSEHPNTEAFF
TRBV3-1/TRBV3-2	TRBJ1-1	-	CASSQSEGSEAFF
TRBV12-3/TRBV12-4	TRBJ2-7	-	CACRESGSYEQYF
TRBV30	TRBJ2-2	-	CARAGSGELFF
TRBV14	TRBJ1-2	-	CASSPIDGGYTF
TRBV3-1/TRBV3-2	TRBJ2-1	-	CASSLRGLEQFF
TRBV3-1/TRBV3-2	TRBJ1-5	TRBD1	CASSHSGTGDHQPQHF
TRBV5-1	TRBJ2-1	-	CASSLSPAYNEQFF
TRBV19	TRBJ1-5	TRBD1	CASGGQGGNQPQHF
TRBV6-1	TRBJ2-7	TRBD2	CASSEVSRRAGGYEQYF
TRBV29-1	TRBJ2-7	-	CSVPHRVGNFYEQYF
TRBV5-1	TRBJ2-7	-	CASSLFQGTYEQYF